This TCR beta chain comes out of a study of cytomegalovirus exposure and HLA in healthy donors. As for this clone: Its antigen remains unknown.

General study results and limits: In the 95 to 150 validation repertoires, a later analysis found that first-cohort TCR clusters tended to co-occur. Reports showed the classifier diagnosing cytomegalovirus status with high specificity and sensitivity.

The data were produced by immunoSEQ multiplex PCR, yet TCRdb's version contains in-frame clones alone and is incomplete. The data contain around 180,000 clones, roughly 82% of them singletons. The donors were in the roughly 110-subject validation cohort; that cohort was separate from the approximately 700-subject first cohort. V gave up 3 bases and J gave up 7 bases; unmatched junction bases: 8. This CDR3 spans 14 amino acids. Germline lookup yields CDR1 GTSNPN and CDR2 SVGIG (reference sequence). V is TRBV30 and J is TRBJ1-4, with TRBD1 matching over 7 bases. This sequence was found in a woman aged 18-29 years in good health and CMV-seronegative. The sequenced sample was PBMCs. The CDR3 is CAWSETGFSEKLFF. The CDR3 bases are TGTGCCTGGAGCGAGACAGGGTTCAGTGAAAAACTGTTTTTT.